A single sample gave rise to the 31 T cell receptor beta chains below, sequenced in a study of T cell repertoires in cytomegalovirus infection. For these receptors, no antigen is known. Each CDR3 protein is one row after TCRdb ran MiXCR on the reads. This table holds about 52,000 distinct CDR3 sequences, about 18% found once. The sample here was CD8+ T cells from cultured PBMCs, taken from culture after CMV antigen stimulation. These receptors were obtained from a human donor in good health (CMV status not recorded). Some clones in this sample may be carry-over from other donors' samples.

This clonotype has only a few counts. Here the CDR3 reads CASSYGTGAGDTQYF. The CDR3 DNA sequence: TGTGCCAGCAGCTATGGGACAGGGGCCGGAGATACGCAGTATTTT. This sequence joins TRBV7-9 and TRBJ2-3, with TRBD1 identical over 10 bases. CDR3 length equals 15 residues. Germline V gene data show CDR1 as SEHNR and CDR2 as FQNEAQ (reference sequence). The J segment lost 5 bases and the V segment lost 4 bases, leaving 6 bases of the junction unmatched.

This chain uses TRBV12-3 or TRBV12-4 with TRBJ1-3; TRBD1 might be the D (5 bases). Trimming took 3 bases from V and 1 from J, leaving 19 bases between them. The CDR3 covers 18 residues. CDR3 bases: TGTGCCAGCAGTTTTTTAGTTGGCAGGGTTTTTTCTGGAAACACCATATATTTT. Translating it yields CASSFLVGRVFSGNTIYF.

The CDR3 region is CASSSTGTGGYEQYF. CDR3 nucleotide sequence: TGTGCCAGCAGCTCCACCGGGACAGGGGGGTACGAGCAGTACTTC. This chain uses TRBV11-2 with TRBJ2-7, with 11 bases identical to TRBD1. With V trimmed by 4 bases and J by 4 bases, 6 bases remained unmatched. The CDR3 runs 15 residues. In germline, CDR1 is SGHAT, CDR2 FQNNGV. Full variable domain (missing parts from reference TRBV11-2 and TRBJ2-7): EAGVAQSPRYKIIEKRQSVAFWCNPISGHATLYWYQQILGQGPKLLIQFQNNGVVDDSQLPKDRFSAERLKGVDSTLKIQPAKLEDSAVYLCASSSTGTGGYEQYFGPGTRLTVT.

The chain joins TRBV7-9 to TRBJ2-7; D perhaps matches TRBD1 (6 bases). Trimming left V 5 bases short and J 3 bases short, with 14 bases between. This CDR3 contains 14 residues. CDR1 and CDR2 from the germline V gene are SEHNR and FQNEAQ (reference sequence). The CDR3 spells CASSPTGNSYEQYF. The CDR3 DNA follows: TGTGCCAGCAGCCCAACAGGGAATAGCTACGAGCAGTACTTC.

This clonotype has only a few counts. The junction departs from germline at one end; a sequencing error may be responsible. The chain uses TRBV7-8 and TRBJ1-4, with D maybe TRBD1 (6 bases). CDR1 is SGHVS and CDR2 is FQNEAQ in the germline V gene. This CDR3 spans 16 amino acids. CDR3 in DNA: TGTGCCAGCAGCTTAAAGGGTGGGACAACAAATGAAAAACTGTTTTTT. This encodes CASSLKGGTTNEKLFF.

The CDR3 region has the DNA TGTGCCACCAGCAGAGATAGGCGGGGGGGAGCAGATACGCAGTATTTT. It codes for CATSRDRRGGADTQYF. This chain uses TRBV15 with TRBJ2-3, with TRBD2 matching 9 bases. The CDR3 totals 16 residues. Germline values: CDR1 LNHNV, CDR2 YYDKDF (reference sequence). With V trimmed by 0 bases and J by 4 bases, 5 bases remained unmatched.

The chain employs TRBV7-2 and TRBJ1-1; TRBD1 is a possible D gene (5 bases). This CDR3 has 15 amino acids. CDR1 and CDR2 (germline): SGHTA, FQGNSA. V shed 0 bases and J shed 1 base, with 9 bases lying between them. The CDR3 loop reads CASSLAPGRNTEAFF. The CDR3 region has the DNA TGTGCCAGCAGCTTAGCCCCAGGGAGGAACACTGAAGCTTTCTTT.

J is TRBJ1-1 and V is TRBV15; D unclear. CDR3 size: 13 residues. Germline V gene data show CDR1 as LNHNV and CDR2 as YYDKDF (reference sequence). V lost 5 bases, J lost 2 bases, and 9 bases lay in between. CDR3 DNA sequence: TGTGCCACCAGCCTGGGAGGAAACACTGAAGCTTTCTTT. Translating it yields CATSLGGNTEAFF. Based on the CDR3 plus reference TRBV15 and TRBJ1-1, the full variable domain is DAMVIQNPRYQVTQFGKPVTLSCSQTLNHNVMYWYQQKSSQAPKLLFHYYDKDFNNEADTPDNFQSRRPNTSFCFLDIRSPGLGDTAMYLCATSLGGNTEAFFGQGTRLTVV.

This clonotype appeared a single time. The chain joins TRBV2 to TRBJ1-4; a possible D gene is TRBD1 (5 bases). Trimming shortened V by 4 bases and J by 5 bases, and 11 bases separated the two germline ends. CDR1 and CDR2 (germline): SNHLY, FYNNEI. This CDR3 is 14 amino acids long. The CDR3 region has the DNA TGTGCCAGCAGTGCCGACAGCTCAAATGAAAAACTGTTTTTT. Translated, it gives CASSADSSNEKLFF.

The chain employs TRBV27 and TRBJ2-3, with 9 nucleotides matching TRBD2. There are 15 residues in the CDR3. V was pared by 2 bases and J by 6 bases, with 6 bases of the junction left unmatched. Germline CDR1 and CDR2: MNHEY and SMNVEV (reference sequence). The CDR3 region is CASSLIAGAGDTQYF. The CDR3 DNA reads TGTGCCAGCAGTTTAATAGCGGGGGCGGGGGATACGCAGTATTTT.

CDR3 in DNA: TGTGCCAGCAGTTTAGGAGGGGGTGAAAGCACAGATACGCAGTATTTT. Its protein product is CASSLGGGESTDTQYF. The chain uses TRBV12-3 or TRBV12-4 and TRBJ2-3; D may be TRBD1 (6 bases). CDR3 length: 16 amino acids. With 1 base removed from V and 0 bases from J, the gap between germline ends came to 11 bases.

For the CDR3, the DNA is TGTGCCAGCAGCCCCGAGATGGCGGCTAGCACAGATACGCAGTATTTT. It codes for CASSPEMAASTDTQYF. This chain connects TRBV4-2 to TRBJ2-3, with unresolved D. CDR3 size: 16 residues. Germline CDR1 reads LGHNA; CDR2 reads YNFKEQ. V was clipped by 4 bases and J by 0 bases, with 14 bases between them.

The V gene is TRBV5-6, the J gene TRBJ1-1; TRBD1 might be the D (6 bases). Germline CDR1 and CDR2: SGHDT and YYEEEE. This CDR3 region has 14 residues. V was trimmed by 0 bases and J by 10 bases, leaving 16 bases between them. The CDR3 region is CASSLAGGLEGAFF. Written as DNA, the CDR3 is TGTGCCAGCAGCTTGGCGGGGGGGCTGGAAGGAGCTTTCTTT.

This clonotype has a handful of counts. This sequence joins TRBV7-9 and TRBJ1-5, with 10 bases aligning to TRBD1. The CDR3 length is 17 residues. Germline CDR1 reads SEHNR; CDR2 reads FQNEAQ (reference sequence). The trim removed 5 bases at V and 6 bases at J, leaving 13 bases unmatched. CDR3 nucleotides: TGTGCCAGCAGCCCCGGGACAGGGGACCGCCGGGGTCAGCCCCAGCATTTT. It is translated as CASSPGTGDRRGQPQHF.

The genes are TRBV7-2 and TRBJ1-5; no clear D. From germline, CDR1 is SGHTA and CDR2 FQGNSA. The V end was cut by 2 bases, the J end by 2 bases, with 10 bases between. The CDR3 consists of 15 residues. The CDR3 region is CASSLLETRNQPQHF. In DNA, the CDR3 is TGTGCCAGCAGCTTACTGGAGACGCGCAATCAGCCCCAGCATTTT.

In this sample, this clonotype turned up a few times. The rearrangement joins TRBV7-2 to TRBJ1-1, with D tentatively TRBD1 (6 bases). The CDR3 extends over 16 amino acids. Between the trimmed V and J ends, which lost 4 bases and 2 bases, there was a span of 17 bases. The germline CDR1 and CDR2 sequences are SGHTA and FQGNSA. The DNA of the CDR3 is TGTGCCAGCAGCTCCGTACCAGGGGCTTCTAACACTGAAGCTTTCTTT. This encodes CASSSVPGASNTEAFF.

There are a few counts of this clonotype. This chain uses TRBV5-6 with TRBJ2-2; 11 nucleotides match TRBD2. With V trimmed by 0 bases and J by 8 bases, 6 bases remained unmatched. The CDR3 totals 16 residues. CDR1 is SGHDT and CDR2 is YYEEEE in the germline V gene. The CDR3 nucleotides are TGTGCCAGCAGCTTGGGACTAGCGGGGCCGACAGGGGAGCTGTTTTTT. Translating it yields CASSLGLAGPTGELFF.

This clonotype was seen more than once but under ten times. This chain connects TRBV27 to TRBJ2-3; TRBD2 agrees at 14 bases. The junction had 4 bases not matched to a gene; V was cut back by 1 base and J by 4 bases. In germline, CDR1 is MNHEY, CDR2 SMNVEV (reference sequence). CDR3 length: 17 residues. The CDR3 reads CASSLWGLAGESDTQYF. Here the CDR3 DNA reads TGTGCCAGCAGTTTATGGGGACTAGCGGGGGAGTCAGATACGCAGTATTTT.

This sequence joins TRBV12-3 or TRBV12-4 and TRBJ1-1; 10 nucleotides line up with TRBD1. CDR3 size: 16 residues. Trimming cost V 7 bases and J 0 bases; bases outside gene matches: 8. CDR3 amino acids: CASTPSDRGMNTEAFF. In nucleotides, the CDR3 is TGTGCCAGCACCCCCTCGGACAGGGGGATGAACACTGAAGCTTTCTTT.

The rearrangement joins TRBV23-1 to TRBJ1-5; 10 positions match TRBD1. TRBV23-1 is an ORF, with its function uncertain. V lost 0 bases, J lost 3 bases, and 8 bases stayed unmatched. The CDR3 has 18 residues. CDR3 amino acids: CASSQSRRDRGTNQPQHF. CDR3 nucleotide sequence: TGCGCCAGCAGTCAATCGAGGCGGGACAGGGGAACCAATCAGCCCCAGCATTTT.

This clonotype was counted between two and nine times. This chain links TRBV7-9 with TRBJ1-2; D is perhaps TRBD1 (5 bases). This CDR3 is built from 17 residues. The V gene lost 4 bases and the J gene lost 4 bases, with 22 bases spanning the gap. Germline V gene data show CDR1 as SEHNR and CDR2 as FQNEAQ (reference sequence). The CDR3: CASSSASGGSVSYGYTF. The CDR3 DNA follows: TGTGCCAGCAGCTCTGCGAGTGGGGGTTCAGTAAGCTATGGCTACACCTTC.

The chain links TRBV27 to TRBJ1-1; TRBD1 is a possible D gene (6 bases). The CDR3 is 14 amino acids. The ends were cut back, 5 bases at V and 5 bases at J, with 15 bases in the middle. Per the germline V gene, CDR1 is MNHEY and CDR2 is SMNVEV (reference sequence). The CDR3 sequence is CASSLTGARTEAFF. CDR3 DNA sequence: TGTGCCAGCAGTCTTACGGGGGCGAGGACTGAAGCTTTCTTT.

This chain uses TRBV6-1 with TRBJ1-6; D is uncertain. CDR1 and CDR2 from the germline V gene are MNHNS and SASEGT. The length of the CDR3 is 14 residues. V was clipped by 3 bases and J by 11 bases, with 14 bases between them. CDR3 sequence reads: CASSEGSHSTPLHF. The DNA of the CDR3 is TGTGCCAGCAGTGAGGGCAGCCATTCTACACCCCTCCACTTT.

About this clonotype itself: Its ends do not fully match the called genes, so a read error is possible. The chain employs TRBV6-5 and TRBJ1-1, with D uncertain. The CDR3 is 13 amino acids. Germline CDR1 and CDR2: MNHEY and SVGAGI. The CDR3 region is CARSKTVNTEAFF. CDR3 nucleotide sequence: TGTGCCCGCAGTAAGACGGTGAACACTGAAGCTTTCTTT.

The rearrangement joins TRBV7-8 to TRBJ1-3; possible D gene TRBD1, 5 bases. Germline V gives CDR1 SGHVS, CDR2 FQNEAQ. The CDR3 extends over 15 amino acids. Trimming removed 1 base from V and 4 bases from J, with 11 bases in between. The CDR3 here is CASSLGTPSGNTIYF. CDR3 nucleotides: TGTGCCAGCAGCTTAGGGACACCCTCAGGAAACACCATATATTTT.

The V and J genes are TRBV7-2 and TRBJ1-2, with 7 bases fitting TRBD1. In germline, CDR1 is SGHTA, CDR2 FQGNSA. The CDR3 covers 13 residues. V lost 5 bases and J lost 4; bases outside the gene matches: 4. CDR3 sequence reads: CASSPGTAYGYTF. Here the CDR3 DNA reads TGTGCCAGCAGCCCCGGGACAGCCTATGGCTACACCTTC.

This clonotype was picked up a small number of times. The chain carries TRBV28 and TRBJ1-2; D perhaps matches TRBD1 (5 bases). CDR1 MDHEN and CDR2 SYDVKM come from the germline V gene. The CDR3 is 14 residues long. V was cut by 3 bases and J by 4 bases, with 12 bases left in between. The CDR3 here is CASSFRVGGYGYTF. The CDR3 coding sequence is TGTGCCAGCAGTTTTCGCGTTGGGGGCTATGGCTACACCTTC.

This clonotype was recorded only once. The chain recombines TRBV4-3 with TRBJ1-1; no clear D. The V end lost 0 bases, the J end lost 5 bases, and 13 bases lay between the germline ends. Germline V gene sequence: CDR1 LGHNA, CDR2 YSLEER. The CDR3 sequence is 15 residues long. This chain's CDR3 is CASSQDIGLRTEAFF. The DNA of the CDR3 is TGCGCCAGCAGCCAAGATATCGGCTTACGGACTGAAGCTTTCTTT.

V usage is TRBV27 and J usage is TRBJ1-1, with a tentative D call TRBD1 (6 bases). CDR1 and CDR2 from the germline V gene are MNHEY and SMNVEV (reference sequence). The CDR3 has 14 residues. Trimming took off 2 bases at V and 5 bases at J, with 12 bases between the two ends. CDR3 amino acids: CASSLRTDGTEAFF. CDR3 DNA: TGTGCCAGCAGTTTACGGACAGACGGGACTGAAGCTTTCTTT.

The V call is TRBV6-1, the J call TRBJ2-7; 9 bases match TRBD1. Germline trimming cut 3 bases from V and 4 bases from J; bases unmatched to any gene: 1. Germline V lookup: CDR1 MNHNS, CDR2 SASEGT. CDR3 length: 13 amino acids. The CDR3 nucleotides are TGTGCCAGCAGTGACGGACAGGGGTACGAGCAGTACTTC. It yields the protein CASSDGQGYEQYF.

This clonotype was counted between two and nine times. The rearrangement uses TRBV7-2 and TRBJ2-5; 9 bases are a match to TRBD2. Germline V gives CDR1 SGHTA, CDR2 FQGNSA. This CDR3 contains 16 residues. Trimming removed 2 bases from V and 1 base from J; junction bases left unmatched: 5. This chain's CDR3 is CASSLNLAGLQETQYF. The DNA for the CDR3 is TGTGCCAGCAGCTTAAATCTAGCGGGGCTCCAAGAGACCCAGTACTTC. The full variable domain, in which reference TRBV7-2 and TRBJ2-5 provide the parts outside the CDR3, is GAGVSQSPSNKVTEKGKDVELRCDPISGHTALYWYRQSLGQGLEFLIYFQGNSAPDKSGLPSDRFSAERTGGSVSTLTIQRTQQEDSAVYLCASSLNLAGLQETQYFGPGTRLLVL.